What follows are 20 T cell receptor beta chains derived from one specimen sequenced in a study of shared clonotypes between healthy human individuals. The repertoire was sequenced with immunoSEQ multiplex PCR; TCRdb's copy has only in-frame clones and lacks some. The data hold around 340,000 clones, with roughly 80% observed a single time. Sample: memory CD4+ T cells sorted from blood. The subset here: CD45RA-negative fraction. Receptor source: a young man in good health.

Only a few counts were recorded for this clone. This chain uses TRBV7-9 with TRBJ1-5; D not certain. Trimming left V 3 bases short and J 3 bases short, with 9 bases between. The CDR3 is 14 residues long. Germline CDR1 is SEHNR and CDR2 is FQNEAQ (reference sequence). CDR3 protein: CASSLPGDNQPQHF. CDR3 coding DNA: TGTGCCAGCAGCTTGCCGGGAGACAATCAGCCCCAGCATTTT. Based on the CDR3 plus reference TRBV7-9 and TRBJ1-5, the full variable domain is DTGVSQNPRHKITKRGQNVTFRCDPISEHNRLYWYRQTLGQGPEFLTYFQNEAQLEKSRLLSDRFSAERPKGSFSTLEIQRTEQGDSAMYLCASSLPGDNQPQHFGDGTRLSIL.

The chain uses TRBV18 and TRBJ1-1; no reliable D call. The CDR3 totals 13 residues. CDR1 is KGHSH and CDR2 is LQKENI in the germline V gene. Deletions cut 2 bases from V and 3 bases from J, with 7 bases between. The CDR3 protein is CASSPGLDTEAFF. The CDR3 DNA follows: TGTGCCAGCTCACCAGGGTTGGACACTGAAGCTTTCTTT. The full variable domain, completed using reference TRBV18 and TRBJ1-1, is NAGVMQNPRHLVRRRGQEARLRCSPMKGHSHVYWYRQLPEEGLKFMVYLQKENIIDESGMPKERFSAEFPKEGPSILRIQQVVRGDSAAYFCASSPGLDTEAFFGQGTRLTVV.

Ten or more counts support this clone. This chain joins TRBV2 and TRBJ1-1, with D possibly TRBD1 on 6 matching bases. This CDR3 region has 12 residues. Germline V CDR1 and CDR2: SNHLY, FYNNEI. V dropped 4 bases and J dropped 11 bases, with 14 bases sitting between them. CDR3: CASSGDILQAFF. In DNA form, the CDR3 reads TGTGCCAGCAGTGGGGACATACTACAGGCTTTCTTT.

This clone has more than one count but fewer than ten. The rearrangement links TRBV28 to TRBJ2-7, with 11 bases identical to TRBD1. The CDR3 is 14 residues long. The germline CDR1 and CDR2 sequences are MDHEN and SYDVKM. The V and J ends lost 5 bases and 6 bases, in that order; junction bases with no gene match: 6. CDR3 sequence (DNA): TGTGCCAGCAGTAGACCCGGGACAGGGGGCGAGCAGTACTTC. Translation gives CASSRPGTGGEQYF.

The chain couples TRBV12-5 to TRBJ2-1; possible D gene TRBD1, 6 bases. V was pared by 9 bases and J by 0 bases, with 9 bases between. The CDR3 runs to 13 residues. Per germline, CDR1 LGHNT and CDR2 FRNRAP. The CDR3 nucleotides are TGTGCTAGCGGACAGAGCTCCTACAATGAGCAGTTCTTC. Its protein is CASGQSSYNEQFF.

This chain uses TRBV18 with TRBJ2-3, with 10 bases lining up with TRBD1. This CDR3 is 15 amino acids long. Germline-derived CDR1 and CDR2 are KGHSH and LQKENI. The J segment lost 4 bases and the V segment lost 2 bases, leaving 3 bases of the junction unmatched. The CDR3 here is CASSPGTGAADTQYF. In DNA form, the CDR3 reads TGTGCCAGCTCACCAGGGACAGGGGCCGCAGATACGCAGTATTTT.

This chain uses TRBV2 with TRBJ2-1; D is ambiguous. The V and J ends lost 4 bases and 5 bases respectively, with 9 bases between them. The germline V gene has CDR1 SNHLY and CDR2 FYNNEI. The CDR3 has 13 amino acids. CDR3 sequence: CASSVIKNNEQFF. The CDR3 coding sequence is TGTGCCAGCAGTGTTATCAAAAACAATGAGCAGTTCTTC.

This clone has just one count. The rearrangement links TRBV5-4 to TRBJ1-1; a possible D gene is TRBD1 (5 bases). This CDR3 spans 16 amino acids. Germline values: CDR1 SGHNT, CDR2 YYREEE (reference sequence). Trimming took 4 bases from V and 3 from J, leaving 19 bases between them. DNA for the CDR3: TGTGCCAGCAGCCGGCCGGCAGGAGGGGTAGACACTGAAGCTTTCTTT. The encoded protein is CASSRPAGGVDTEAFF. The full variable domain, in which reference TRBV5-4 and TRBJ1-1 provide the parts outside the CDR3, is ETGVTQSPTHLIKTRGQQVTLRCSSQSGHNTVSWYQQALGQGPQFIFQYYREEENGRGNFPPRFSGLQFPNYSSELNVNALELDDSALYLCASSRPAGGVDTEAFFGQGTRLTVV.

The chain has TRBV6-1 and TRBJ1-5; TRBD1 aligns across 7 bases. CDR3 size: 14 residues. Germline trimming cut 1 base from V and 9 bases from J; bases unmatched to any gene: 6. CDR1 MNHNS and CDR2 SASEGT come from the germline V gene. The CDR3 loop is CASSEGQGNWPQHF. The CDR3 DNA follows: TGTGCCAGCAGTGAAGGACAGGGCAATTGGCCCCAGCATTTT.

The chain is built from TRBV6-4 and TRBJ2-7; no clear D. V dropped 5 bases and J dropped 1 base, with 15 bases sitting between them. CDR1 is MRHNA and CDR2 is SNTAGT in the germline V gene. The CDR3 is 15 amino acids. This CDR3 reads CASSTRTRDSYEQYF. CDR3 nucleotide sequence: TGTGCCAGCAGTACCCGGACCAGAGATTCCTACGAGCAGTACTTC.

This chain connects TRBV2 to TRBJ2-1; D remains unclear. Between the trimmed V and J ends, which lost 7 bases and 8 bases, there was a span of 15 bases. The CDR3 has 13 amino acids. CDR1 is SNHLY and CDR2 is FYNNEI in the germline V gene. The chain's CDR3 is CASKRSSSDEQFF. The CDR3, as DNA: TGTGCCAGCAAAAGGTCATCCTCAGATGAGCAGTTCTTC.

Here the CDR3 DNA reads TGTGCCAGCAATGCCCAGTATCAGCCCCAGCATTTT. It translates to CASNAQYQPQHF. This chain connects TRBV28 to TRBJ1-5; D gene unclear. V dropped 7 bases and J dropped 5 bases, with 9 bases sitting between them. The CDR3 runs 12 residues. CDR1 is MDHEN and CDR2 is SYDVKM in the germline V gene. The full variable domain, rest sourced from reference TRBV28 and TRBJ1-5, is DVKVTQSSRYLVKRTGEKVFLECVQDMDHENMFWYRQDPGLGLRLIYFSYDVKMKEKGDIPEGYSVSREKKERFSLILESASTNQTSMYLCASNAQYQPQHFGDGTRLSIL.

This sequence joins TRBV29-1 and TRBJ1-4, with a possible D match to TRBD1 (6 bases). Germline V CDR1 and CDR2: SQVTM, ANQGSEA. V lost 7 bases and J 0 bases, leaving 15 bases between the germline ends. CDR3 size: 15 residues. In DNA form, the CDR3 reads TGCAGCGCTGGGGGCCAGAAAGCAACTAATGAAAAACTGTTTTTT. Protein product: CSAGGQKATNEKLFF.

This chain connects TRBV28 to TRBJ2-1; 14 positions match TRBD2. The CDR3 is made up of 16 amino acids. Trimming at V came to 7 bases and at J to 10 bases, leaving 12 bases not matched to a gene. Germline assignment: CDR1 MDHEN and CDR2 SYDVKM. This CDR3 is CASTRRLAGGSSEQFF. CDR3 sequence (DNA): TGTGCCAGCACCAGAAGACTAGCGGGAGGGAGTAGCGAGCAGTTCTTC.

The chain is built from TRBV7-6 and TRBJ2-7; 10 bases line up with TRBD2. The ends lost 3 bases at V and 5 bases at J; junction bases unmatched: 10. The CDR3 contains 16 residues. CDR1 is SGHVS, CDR2 FNYEAQ, per germline. The CDR3 bases are TGTGCCAGCAGCTTTGGATCCGGGACTAGCGTCCACGAGCAGTACTTC. Translated, it gives CASSFGSGTSVHEQYF.

The count of this clone is one. In the same sample, other DNA sequences code for this CDR3. The chain joins TRBV4-3 to TRBJ2-1; 7 nucleotides agree with TRBD2. Unmatched junction bases numbered 4, after V lost 0 bases and J lost 2 bases. Germline V gives CDR1 LGHNA, CDR2 YSLEER. This CDR3 spans 16 amino acids. The CDR3 here is CASSQDLAEPYNEQFF. The CDR3 DNA follows: TGCGCCAGCAGCCAAGATCTAGCGGAACCCTACAATGAGCAGTTCTTC.

As DNA, the CDR3 is TGCGCCAGCAGCAATCCGGGACTAGCGGGAGGGCCCTCGGATACGCAGTATTTT. Translation: CASSNPGLAGGPSDTQYF. V usage is TRBV10-1 and J usage is TRBJ2-3; 16 bases match TRBD2. Germline V gene sequence: CDR1 WNHNN, CDR2 SYGVQD (reference sequence). The V gene end was trimmed by 6 bases and the J gene end by 6 bases; junction bases not matched to a gene: 12. The CDR3 runs 18 residues.

The J gene is TRBJ2-5, the V gene TRBV25-1; D uncertain. CDR3 length equals 13 residues. V lost 3 bases, J lost 7 bases, and 12 bases lay in between. Germline assignment: CDR1 MGHDK and CDR2 SYGVNS. CDR3 residues: CASSDPKPWTQYF. CDR3 nucleotides: TGTGCCAGCAGTGATCCTAAACCCTGGACCCAGTACTTC. Looking up the rest from reference TRBV25-1 and TRBJ2-5 gives the full variable domain: EADIYQTPRYLVIGTGKKITLECSQTMGHDKMYWYQQDPGMELHLIHYSYGVNSTEKGDLSSESTVSRIRTEHFPLTLESARPSHTSQYLCASSDPKPWTQYFGPGTRLLVL.

This clone was picked up a small number of times. The chain joins TRBV2 to TRBJ1-5; TRBD1 might be the D (6 bases). V shed 6 bases and J shed 0 bases, with 12 bases lying between them. The CDR3 has 15 residues. CDR1 and CDR2 from the germline V gene are SNHLY and FYNNEI. The CDR3 bases are TGTGCCAGCAGGAACAGGGAAGATAGCAATCAGCCCCAGCATTTT. Its protein is CASRNREDSNQPQHF.

The rearrangement joins TRBV7-9 to TRBJ1-2; D unclear. Per germline, CDR1 SEHNR and CDR2 FQNEAQ (reference sequence). With 2 bases removed from V and 4 bases from J, the gap between germline ends came to 8 bases. This CDR3 spans 13 amino acids. The CDR3 here is CASSLSGTYGYTF. DNA for the CDR3: TGTGCCAGCAGCTTATCGGGCACCTATGGCTACACCTTC.